A single T cell receptor beta chain is shown here with its context. This sample is drawn from a study of blood T cell repertoires in COVID-19. Method: immunoSEQ multiplex PCR; TCRdb's copy keeps in-frame clones and lacks some. This sample has around 300,000 clones; 85% occur once, and the top ten carry around 2.5%. The germline gives CDR1 LNHDA, CDR2 SQIVND (reference sequence). The V gene lost 1 base and the J gene lost 0 bases, with 12 bases spanning the gap. The CDR3 spans 16 residues. The rearrangement uses TRBV19 and TRBJ1-1; TRBD1 is a possible D gene (5 bases). This TCR came from a woman aged 45-65 years who had recovered from COVID-19. Input material: PBMCs or T cells enriched from blood (not recorded which). CDR3: CASSIGAGRMNTEAFF. Here the CDR3 DNA reads TGTGCCAGTAGTATAGGCGCAGGGAGGATGAACACTGAAGCTTTCTTT.